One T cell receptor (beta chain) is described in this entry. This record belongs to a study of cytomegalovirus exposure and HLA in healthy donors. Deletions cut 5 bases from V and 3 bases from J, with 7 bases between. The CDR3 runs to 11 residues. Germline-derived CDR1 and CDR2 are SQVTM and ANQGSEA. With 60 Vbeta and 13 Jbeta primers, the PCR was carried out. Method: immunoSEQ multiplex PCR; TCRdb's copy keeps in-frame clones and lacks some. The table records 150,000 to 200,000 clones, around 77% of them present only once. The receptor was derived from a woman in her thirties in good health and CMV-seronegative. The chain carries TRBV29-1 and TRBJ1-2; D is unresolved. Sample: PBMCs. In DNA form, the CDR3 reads TGCAGCGTTCTTTCAGACTATGGCTACACCTTC. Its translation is CSVLSDYGYTF.